The present T cell receptor beta chain was sequenced within a study of T cells in Graves' hyperthyroidism and ophthalmopathy. Amplified regions were TCR beta CDR3 sequences from RNA transcripts. An initial round of RT-PCR targeting the TCR CDR3 relied on the HTBI primer set. TCRdb re-called the multiplex PCR reads with MiXCR, one entry per CDR3 protein. This table holds over 45,000 distinct CDR3 sequences, under 50% found once. This CDR3 has 13 residues. Germline V lookup: CDR1 SNHLY, CDR2 FYNNEI. V was shortened by 4 bases and J by 8 bases, with 14 bases between the two germline ends. This TCR was recovered from a woman aged 45 to 65 with Graves' ophthalmopathy. The chain recombines TRBV2 with TRBJ1-1; D gene ambiguous. Sample: blood. The chain's CDR3 is CASSGDYSTEAFF. In DNA, the CDR3 is TGTGCCAGCAGTGGTGACTACAGCACCGAAGCTTTCTTT.